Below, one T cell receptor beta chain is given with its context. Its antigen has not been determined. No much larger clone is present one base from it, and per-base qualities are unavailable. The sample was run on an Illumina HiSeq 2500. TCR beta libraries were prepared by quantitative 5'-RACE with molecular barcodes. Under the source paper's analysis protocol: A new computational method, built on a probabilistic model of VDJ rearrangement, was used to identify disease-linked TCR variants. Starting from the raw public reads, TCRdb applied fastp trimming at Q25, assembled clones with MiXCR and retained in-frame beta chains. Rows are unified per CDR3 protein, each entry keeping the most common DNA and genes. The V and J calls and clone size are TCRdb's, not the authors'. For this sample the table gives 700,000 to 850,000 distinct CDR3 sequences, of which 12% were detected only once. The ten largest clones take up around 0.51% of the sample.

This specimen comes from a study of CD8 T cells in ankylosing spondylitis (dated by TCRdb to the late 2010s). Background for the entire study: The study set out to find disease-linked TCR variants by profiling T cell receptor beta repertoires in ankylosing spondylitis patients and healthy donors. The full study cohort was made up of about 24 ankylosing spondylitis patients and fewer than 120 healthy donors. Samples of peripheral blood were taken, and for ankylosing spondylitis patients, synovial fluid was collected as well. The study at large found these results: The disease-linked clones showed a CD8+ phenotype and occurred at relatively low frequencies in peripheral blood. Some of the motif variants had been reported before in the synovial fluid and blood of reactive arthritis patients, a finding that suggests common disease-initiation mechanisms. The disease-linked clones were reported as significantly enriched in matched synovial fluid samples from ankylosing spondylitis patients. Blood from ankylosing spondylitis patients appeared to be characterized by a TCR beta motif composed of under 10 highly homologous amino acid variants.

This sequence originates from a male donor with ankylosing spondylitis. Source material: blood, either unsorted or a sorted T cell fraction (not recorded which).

The CDR3: CASRTYLLPYEQYF. The DNA is TGTGCCAGCAGGACTTATTTGCTTCCCTACGAGCAGTACTTC. The chain was built from TRBV6-1 and TRBJ2-7; there is no confident call for the D gene. As encoded in the germline V gene, CDR1 is MNHNS while CDR2 is SASEGT. The CDR3 runs 14 residues from the cysteine to the phenylalanine. Kept here is only the CDR3 DNA, which spans 42 bases and is read in frame from base 1. V sheds 6 bases and J sheds 2 bases, leaving 14 bases between their ends.